The 28 T cell receptor beta chains reported below all come from one sample, sequenced in a study of T cell responses to AZD1222 COVID-19 vaccine. Profiling relied on immunoSEQ multiplex PCR, and the TCRdb table lists in-frame clones only, not all of them. The sample carries about 180,000 clones, approximately 92% recorded once. This sample comprised peripheral blood, obtained 28 days after the second dose of the MenACWY control vaccine. These receptors were collected from an adult who received the MenACWY meningococcal vaccine as a control.

The chain recombines TRBV5-1 with TRBJ2-7; 9 bases agree with TRBD1. This CDR3 comprises 16 residues. With V trimmed by 3 bases and J by 1 base, 8 bases remained unmatched. From germline, CDR1 is SGHRS and CDR2 YFSETQ. The CDR3 reads CASSSTGTGLSYEQYF. DNA of the CDR3: TGCGCCAGCAGCTCGACCGGGACAGGGCTATCCTACGAGCAGTACTTC. The variable domain in full, completed from reference TRBV5-1 and TRBJ2-7, reads KAGVTQTPRYLIKTRGQQVTLSCSPISGHRSVSWYQQTPGQGLQFLFEYFSETQRNKGNFPGRFSGRQFSNSRSEMNVSTLELGDSALYLCASSSTGTGLSYEQYFGPGTRLTVT.

This chain connects TRBV5-5 to TRBJ1-3; a possible D gene is TRBD1 (5 bases). Germline V gene data show CDR1 as SGHKS and CDR2 as YYEKEE (reference sequence). The CDR3 consists of 16 residues. The V end was cut by 0 bases, the J end by 2 bases, with 12 bases between. CDR3 sequence: CASSLEGAWAGNTIYF. For the CDR3, the DNA is TGTGCCAGCAGCTTGGAAGGGGCCTGGGCTGGAAACACCATATATTTT.

V usage is TRBV30 and J usage is TRBJ1-3; D is unclear. The ends were cut back, 2 bases at V and 2 bases at J, with 7 bases in the middle. The CDR3 length is 13 residues. Looked up from germline, CDR1 is GTSNPN and CDR2 is SVGIG (reference sequence). As DNA, the CDR3 is TGTGCCTGGAGTATGGCTCCTGGAAACACCATATATTTT. Translating it yields CAWSMAPGNTIYF. Using reference TRBV30 and TRBJ1-3 for the parts outside the CDR3, the full variable domain is SQTIHQWPATLVQPVGSPLSLECTVEGTSNPNLYWYRQAAGRGLQLLFYSVGIGQISSEVPQNLSASRPQDRQFILSSKKLLLSDSGFYLCAWSMAPGNTIYFGEGSWLTVV.

This clone was observed many times. This chain uses TRBV19 with TRBJ1-2; a possible D gene is TRBD1 (5 bases). The CDR3 is made up of 14 amino acids. The V end was cut by 6 bases, the J end by 7 bases, with 18 bases between. Germline V gives CDR1 LNHDA, CDR2 SQIVND (reference sequence). The chain's CDR3 is CASSPQSTDSGYTF. DNA of the CDR3: TGTGCCAGTAGCCCCCAATCGACAGACTCTGGCTACACCTTC. The variable domain in full, with the rest retrieved from reference TRBV19 and TRBJ1-2, is DGGITQSPKYLFRKEGQNVTLSCEQNLNHDAMYWYRQDPGQGLRLIYYSQIVNDFQKGDIAEGYSVSREKKESFPLTVTSAQKNPTAFYLCASSPQSTDSGYTFGSGTRLTVV.

The chain couples TRBV5-6 to TRBJ1-2, with unresolved D. Germline V gene lookup returns CDR1 SGHDT and CDR2 YYEEEE. The CDR3 has 14 amino acids. Trimming removed 0 bases from V and 5 bases from J, with 11 bases in between. For the CDR3, the DNA is TGTGCCAGCAGCTTGGAGCCTCTACTATATGGCTACACCTTC. Its protein product is CASSLEPLLYGYTF.

V gene TRBV9 combines with J gene TRBJ2-7, with D tentatively TRBD1 (5 bases). Trimming stripped 0 bases from V and 4 bases from J, with 11 bases between. The CDR3 has 14 residues. Germline-derived CDR1 and CDR2 are SGDLS and YYNGEE. The CDR3 DNA is TGTGCCAGCAGCGTAGGTTCAGGGCTTTACGAGCAGTACTTC. This gives the protein CASSVGSGLYEQYF.

This clone has just one count. V usage is TRBV2 and J usage is TRBJ1-3; D is unclear. Trimming removed 8 bases at V and 0 bases at J, with 14 bases between. Per the germline V gene, CDR1 is SNHLY and CDR2 is FYNNEI. CDR3 size: 15 residues. CDR3 amino acids: CASVGELSSGNTIYF. CDR3 DNA: TGTGCCAGCGTTGGGGAGCTGAGCTCTGGAAACACCATATATTTT.

The rearrangement uses TRBV10-1 and TRBJ1-1, with TRBD1 matching over 9 bases. The V and J ends lost 3 bases and 3 bases, in that order; junction bases with no gene match: 2. CDR3 size: 14 residues. CDR1 is WNHNN and CDR2 is SYGVQD in the germline V gene (reference sequence). The CDR3 protein is CASSDTGGHTEAFF. In DNA, the CDR3 is TGCGCCAGCAGTGACACAGGGGGCCACACTGAAGCTTTCTTT.

The V gene is TRBV5-5, the J gene TRBJ2-7, with a possible D match to TRBD1 (6 bases). V shed 2 bases and J shed 2 bases, with 11 bases lying between them. The CDR3 is 14 amino acids. Germline V gene sequence: CDR1 SGHKS, CDR2 YYEKEE (reference sequence). For the CDR3, the DNA is TGTGCCAGCAGCTTTGGGCAGGGGCCCTACGAGCAGTACTTC. Its translation: CASSFGQGPYEQYF.

The chain recombines TRBV2 with TRBJ1-5; D is unresolved. The CDR3 contains 14 residues. Germline CDR1 SNHLY, CDR2 FYNNEI. Trimming shortened V by 6 bases and J by 1 base, and 10 bases separated the two germline ends. This CDR3 reads CASRAPGSNQPQHF. CDR3 sequence (DNA): TGTGCCAGCAGGGCTCCGGGGAGCAATCAGCCCCAGCATTTT. Supplemented by reference TRBV2 and TRBJ1-5, the full variable domain reads EPEVTQTPSHQVTQMGQEVILRCVPISNHLYFYWYRQILGQKVEFLVSFYNNEISEKSEIFDDQFSVERPDGSNFTLKIRSTKLEDSAMYFCASRAPGSNQPQHFGDGTRLSIL.

The V gene is TRBV9, the J gene TRBJ2-2; TRBD2 matches 8 bases. The CDR3 runs to 15 residues. CDR1 and CDR2 (germline): SGDLS, YYNGEE. Germline trimming cut 1 base from V and 4 bases from J; bases unmatched to any gene: 3. The CDR3 protein is CASSVMSGGTGELFF. The DNA for the CDR3 is TGTGCCAGCAGCGTAATGAGCGGGGGCACCGGGGAGCTGTTTTTT.

This chain connects TRBV6-2 or TRBV6-3 to TRBJ2-7; TRBD2 matches 10 bases. Germline-derived CDR1 and CDR2 are MNHEY and SVGEGT. V gave up 6 bases and J gave up 0 bases; unmatched junction bases: 5. CDR3 length equals 15 residues. CDR3 sequence reads: CASSPGTSASYEQYF. DNA for the CDR3: TGTGCCAGCAGCCCCGGGACTAGCGCCTCCTACGAGCAGTACTTC.

This clone was observed a single time. The V gene is TRBV5-1, the J gene TRBJ1-4; 8 nucleotides match TRBD1. V lost 1 base, J lost 5 bases, and 4 bases stayed unmatched. The CDR3 length is 15 residues. CDR1 is SGHRS, CDR2 YFSETQ, per germline. The CDR3 DNA reads as TGCGCCAGCAGCTTGTTCAGGGGGCGGAATGAAAAACTGTTTTTT. It translates to CASSLFRGRNEKLFF.

The rearrangement links TRBV20-1 to TRBJ1-2, with TRBD1 as a possible D gene (5 bases). Germline V gene sequence: CDR1 DFQATT, CDR2 SNEGSKA (reference sequence). CDR3 length equals 11 residues. V dropped 8 bases and J dropped 8 bases, with 15 bases sitting between them. The CDR3 DNA sequence: TGCAGTCCCCGCCGAGGGGCCGGCTACACCTTC. The encoded protein is CSPRRGAGYTF.

The V gene is TRBV12-3 or TRBV12-4, the J gene TRBJ1-1; D possibly corresponds to TRBD1 (5 bases). The ends were cut back, 3 bases at V and 12 bases at J, with 17 bases in the middle. CDR3 length equals 13 residues. CDR3 amino acids: CASSFGGLRRTFF. CDR3 coding DNA: TGTGCCAGCAGTTTTGGGGGATTGAGGCGGACTTTCTTT.

This chain joins TRBV19 and TRBJ1-2; no clear D. V dropped 3 bases and J dropped 7 bases, with 6 bases sitting between them. The germline V gene encodes CDR1 LNHDA and CDR2 SQIVND (reference sequence). The CDR3 sequence is 11 residues long. The CDR3 sequence is CASSIGVGYTF. In DNA form, the CDR3 reads TGTGCCAGTAGTATCGGGGTTGGCTACACCTTC. The full variable domain, with the rest looked up from reference TRBV19 and TRBJ1-2, is DGGITQSPKYLFRKEGQNVTLSCEQNLNHDAMYWYRQDPGQGLRLIYYSQIVNDFQKGDIAEGYSVSREKKESFPLTVTSAQKNPTAFYLCASSIGVGYTFGSGTRLTVV.

The CDR3 DNA reads TGTGCCAGCAGTTACATTCCGGGACAGGGGGATGAAGCTTTCTTT. Encoded protein: CASSYIPGQGDEAFF. The chain couples TRBV6-6 to TRBJ1-1; 11 positions match TRBD1. The V gene's germline CDR1 is MNHNY and CDR2 SVGAGI (reference sequence). The CDR3 is made up of 15 amino acids. V was clipped by 2 bases and J by 7 bases; unmatched bases: 6.

The gene calls are TRBV28 and TRBJ1-1, with D possibly matching TRBD1 (6 bases). Trimming removed 1 base from V and 8 bases from J, with 8 bases in between. This CDR3 is built from 12 residues. CDR1 is MDHEN, CDR2 SYDVKM, per germline. In DNA, the CDR3 is TGTGCCAGCAGTTTATCAACAGGGGAAGCTTTCTTT. This gives the protein CASSLSTGEAFF. Supplemented by reference TRBV28 and TRBJ1-1, the full variable domain reads DVKVTQSSRYLVKRTGEKVFLECVQDMDHENMFWYRQDPGLGLRLIYFSYDVKMKEKGDIPEGYSVSREKKERFSLILESASTNQTSMYLCASSLSTGEAFFGQGTRLTVV.

The gene calls are TRBV5-8 and TRBJ1-5, with 11 positions matching TRBD1. The length of the CDR3 is 15 residues. The J segment lost 7 bases and the V segment lost 3 bases, leaving 6 bases of the junction unmatched. Per the germline V gene, CDR1 is SGHTS and CDR2 is YDEGEE. CDR3 sequence: CASSWGQGDSQPQHF. CDR3 nucleotide sequence: TGTGCCAGCAGCTGGGGACAGGGGGACTCCCAGCCCCAGCATTTT.

This clone appeared a few times. This chain links TRBV10-3 with TRBJ2-1; TRBD2 aligns across 10 bases. Germline V gene lookup returns CDR1 ENHRY and CDR2 SYGVKD. This CDR3 is built from 16 residues. V lost 5 bases and J lost 5; bases outside the gene matches: 9. The CDR3 region is CAISPGGSGGDNEQFF. Written as DNA, the CDR3 is TGTGCCATCAGTCCGGGTGGGAGCGGGGGGGACAATGAGCAGTTCTTC.

This clone turned up a few times. V is TRBV19 and J is TRBJ1-1, with 10 bases fitting TRBD1. V was clipped by 6 bases and J by 5 bases; unmatched bases: 9. This CDR3 spans 15 amino acids. The germline gives CDR1 LNHDA, CDR2 SQIVND (reference sequence). CDR3 nucleotides: TGTGCCAGTAGCGACAGGGGGCGATCAAAAACTGAAGCTTTCTTT. Residues: CASSDRGRSKTEAFF.

The chain links TRBV15 to TRBJ1-1, with no clear D. With 1 base removed from V and 0 bases from J, the gap between germline ends came to 6 bases. Germline values: CDR1 LNHNV, CDR2 YYDKDF (reference sequence). The length of the CDR3 is 14 residues. CDR3 nucleotides: TGTGCCACCAGCAGAGGAGGTCTGAACACTGAAGCTTTCTTT. It translates to CATSRGGLNTEAFF.

The CDR3 DNA reads as TGTGCCAGCAGCCCGCAGGGGAACACTGAAGCTTTCTTT. Encoded protein: CASSPQGNTEAFF. The chain recombines TRBV11-2 with TRBJ1-1; TRBD1 is a possible D gene (5 bases). Germline V gives CDR1 SGHAT, CDR2 FQNNGV. The V end lost 5 bases, the J end lost 1 base, and 8 bases lay between the germline ends. The CDR3 consists of 13 residues.

The J gene is TRBJ1-2, the V gene TRBV4-3, with D unresolved. Deletions cut 0 bases from V and 0 bases from J, with 14 bases between. The CDR3 is made up of 17 amino acids. The germline V gene encodes CDR1 LGHNA and CDR2 YSLEER. The CDR3 loop reads CASSQDITPSSNYGYTF. The CDR3 nucleotides are TGCGCCAGCAGCCAAGACATTACACCCTCCTCTAACTATGGCTACACCTTC.

The chain carries TRBV6-5 and TRBJ2-2; maybe TRBD2 (6 bases). Looked up from germline, CDR1 is MNHEY and CDR2 is SVGAGI. V lost 6 bases to trimming and J lost 2 bases, with 10 bases between them. This CDR3 has 14 residues. The chain's CDR3 is CASRGTGNTGELFF. The CDR3 DNA is TGTGCCAGCAGGGGGACTGGTAACACCGGGGAGCTGTTTTTT.

The V gene is TRBV15, the J gene TRBJ1-3, with no clear D. The germline gives CDR1 LNHNV, CDR2 YYDKDF (reference sequence). V was trimmed by 0 bases and J by 4 bases, leaving 13 bases between them. The CDR3 runs to 16 residues. In DNA, the CDR3 is TGTGCCACCAGCAGAGAGGGATTCGCTGGCGGAAACACCATATATTTT. Translation gives CATSREGFAGGNTIYF.

The V gene is TRBV29-1, the J gene TRBJ1-2; D not certain. CDR3 length: 15 residues. The V end was cut by 0 bases, the J end by 3 bases, with 14 bases between. Germline V gene lookup returns CDR1 SQVTM and CDR2 ANQGSEA. The CDR3 is CSVEDESGNYYGYTF. The DNA for the CDR3 is TGCAGCGTTGAAGATGAGTCGGGGAACTACTATGGCTACACCTTC.

The chain joins TRBV3-1 (or the pseudogene TRBV3-2) to TRBJ2-7; TRBD1 matches 7 bases. V trimming: 1 base; J trimming: 4 bases; junction bases outside the gene matches: 1. Germline CDR1 and CDR2: LGHDT and YNNKEL (reference sequence). The CDR3 loop spans 13 amino acids. The DNA of the CDR3 is TGTGCCAGCAGCCAAGGGACAGGTTACGAGCAGTACTTC. Protein product: CASSQGTGYEQYF.